This TCR beta chain was identified in a study of blood T cells in healthy people across ages. Trimming pared 5 bases from V and 4 bases from J, leaving 10 bases between. Germline CDR1 is LGHDT and CDR2 is YNNKEL (reference sequence). The CDR3 has 13 amino acids. This clonotype was observed a handful of times. Primed by a sample-barcoded 5' primer and a J-beta primer mix, a second PCR proceeded for about 6 to 12 cycles. TCRdb passed the 5' RACE reads through MiXCR, listing each CDR3 protein once. The repertoire holds about 1.5 million distinct CDR3 sequences, with 35% to 45% as singletons. The sample taken for sequencing was blood. This TCR came from a young woman in good health. The chain has TRBV3-1 and TRBJ2-3; D unclear. The CDR3 reads CASSKVGSDTQYF. CDR3 nucleotide sequence: TGTGCCAGCAGCAAGGTTGGGTCAGATACGCAGTATTTT.